One and the same sample provided the 11 T cell receptor beta chains below, sequenced in a study of cytomegalovirus exposure and HLA in healthy donors. Use of 60 Vbeta and 13 Jbeta primers characterized the PCR. TCRdb's table, derived via immunoSEQ multiplex PCR, lists solely in-frame clones and lacks some. Of over 100,000 clones listed, around 76% are singletons. Sequencing was performed on PBMCs. Source of these receptors: a male donor in good health and CMV-seronegative.

This clone came up once. This chain connects TRBV6-5 to TRBJ2-3; the D gene is possibly TRBD2 (5 bases). Germline-derived CDR1 and CDR2 are MNHEY and SVGAGI. Trimming stripped 6 bases from V and 4 bases from J, with 14 bases between. CDR3 length: 14 amino acids. The CDR3 protein is CASRGGKRADTQYF. The CDR3, as DNA: TGTGCCAGCAGGGGTGGGAAGAGGGCAGATACGCAGTATTTT.

This rearrangement joins TRBV11-2 to TRBJ2-3; 12 bases line up with TRBD2. Germline CDR1 SGHAT, CDR2 FQNNGV. The CDR3 contains 19 residues. The trim removed 1 base at V and 0 bases at J, leaving 8 bases unmatched. Here the CDR3 reads CASSLVASGREVSTDTQYF. As DNA, the CDR3 is TGTGCCAGCAGCTTAGTTGCTAGCGGGAGGGAAGTTAGCACAGATACGCAGTATTTT. Together with reference TRBV11-2 and TRBJ2-3, the CDR3 gives the full variable domain: EAGVAQSPRYKIIEKRQSVAFWCNPISGHATLYWYQQILGQGPKLLIQFQNNGVVDDSQLPKDRFSAERLKGVDSTLKIQPAKLEDSAVYLCASSLVASGREVSTDTQYFGPGTRLTVL.

J is TRBJ1-1 and V is TRBV14, with 7 nucleotides matching TRBD1. Germline CDR1 is SGHDN and CDR2 is FVKESK. This CDR3 spans 15 amino acids. After removal of 2 bases from V and 1 base from J, the junction contained 4 bases not matched to a gene. CDR3 sequence (DNA): TGTGCCAGCAGCCAACTGACAGGGCAGAACACTGAAGCTTTCTTT. Encoded protein: CASSQLTGQNTEAFF.

The CDR3 coding sequence is TGTGCCAGCAGCCCTACTAGTAGGCGCTACAATGAGCAGTTCTTC. Amino acid sequence: CASSPTSRRYNEQFF. The chain joins TRBV28 to TRBJ2-1; a possible D gene is TRBD2 (5 bases). Germline CDR1 reads MDHEN; CDR2 reads SYDVKM. This CDR3 is built from 15 residues. Between the trimmed V and J ends, which lost 6 bases and 3 bases, there was a span of 15 bases.

V gene TRBV7-2 combines with J gene TRBJ2-2, with D perhaps TRBD1 (5 bases). This CDR3 spans 14 amino acids. The ends were cut back, 7 bases at V and 5 bases at J, with 14 bases in the middle. Germline assignment: CDR1 SGHTA and CDR2 FQGNSA. The chain's CDR3 is CASKFGRETGELFF. Here the CDR3 DNA reads TGTGCCAGCAAATTCGGCAGGGAAACCGGGGAGCTGTTTTTT.

The chain links TRBV4-3 to TRBJ2-1; 8 bases align to TRBD2. The CDR3 is 16 amino acids. V lost 1 base, J lost 7 bases, and 9 bases stayed unmatched. CDR1 LGHNA and CDR2 YSLEER come from the germline V gene. Written as DNA, the CDR3 is TGCGCCAGCAGCCAAGGCGGGGGGCCCGCTAGTAATGAGCAGTTCTTC. Translated: CASSQGGGPASNEQFF.

The genes are TRBV5-1 and TRBJ2-2; 7 bases are shared with TRBD1. The CDR3 is 17 amino acids. After removal of 4 bases from V and 7 bases from J, the junction contained 16 bases not matched to a gene. Per germline, CDR1 SGHRS and CDR2 YFSETQ. The CDR3, as DNA: TGCGCCAGCAGCCTTGGCCCGACAGGGAGACTCGGCGGGGAGCTGTTTTTT. This gives the protein CASSLGPTGRLGGELFF.

This clone appeared a single time. This rearrangement joins TRBV30 to TRBJ2-5, with 10 nucleotides matching TRBD2. Per the germline V gene, CDR1 is GTSNPN and CDR2 is SVGIG (reference sequence). The CDR3 runs 14 residues. The V segment lost 5 bases and the J segment 5 bases; nucleotides outside the gene matches: 8. In DNA form, the CDR3 reads TGTGCCTGGCGACTAGCGGGCGGCGGGGAGACCCAGTACTTC. Amino acid sequence: CAWRLAGGGETQYF.

This clone appeared a single time. The sample holds other DNA sequences that translate to the same CDR3. This chain joins TRBV11-2 and TRBJ2-7, with D perhaps TRBD1 (5 bases). The CDR3 is 14 residues long. The germline gives CDR1 SGHAT, CDR2 FQNNGV. V was shortened by 1 base and J by 3 bases, with 10 bases between the two germline ends. The CDR3 is CASSLGGGSYEQYF. The DNA of the CDR3 is TGTGCCAGCAGCTTAGGGGGCGGCAGCTACGAGCAGTACTTC.

J is TRBJ2-7 and V is TRBV2; 8 bases match TRBD1. V dropped 7 bases and J dropped 7; count of bases not matched to a gene: 12. CDR3 length: 14 residues. Germline CDR1 and CDR2: SNHLY and FYNNEI. The CDR3 region is CASNPGTGDEEQYF. The CDR3 DNA reads as TGTGCCAGCAACCCCGGGACAGGAGACGAAGAGCAGTACTTC.

This clone was observed once. The chain couples TRBV4-3 to TRBJ2-7, with TRBD1 identical over 7 bases. J lost 1 base, V lost 0 bases, and 3 bases had no gene match. Per germline, CDR1 LGHNA and CDR2 YSLEER. This CDR3 has 15 amino acids. DNA for the CDR3: TGCGCCAGCAGCCAAGATACGGACAGGTCCTACGAGCAGTACTTC. It specifies CASSQDTDRSYEQYF.